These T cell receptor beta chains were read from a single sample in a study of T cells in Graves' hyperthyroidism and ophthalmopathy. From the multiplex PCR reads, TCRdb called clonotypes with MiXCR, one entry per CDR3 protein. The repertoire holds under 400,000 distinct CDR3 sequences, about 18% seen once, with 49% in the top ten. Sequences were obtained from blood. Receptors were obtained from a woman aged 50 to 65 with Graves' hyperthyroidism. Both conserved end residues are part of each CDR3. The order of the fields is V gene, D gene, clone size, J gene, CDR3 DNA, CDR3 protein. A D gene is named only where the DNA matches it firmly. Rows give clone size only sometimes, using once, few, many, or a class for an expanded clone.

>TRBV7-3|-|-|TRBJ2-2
TGTGCCAGCAGCTTGTCACACGGCGGGGAGCTGTTTTTT
CASSLSHGGELFF
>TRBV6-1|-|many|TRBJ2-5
TGTGCCAGCAACGAACACGAACAAGAGACCCAGTACTTC
CASNEHEQETQYF
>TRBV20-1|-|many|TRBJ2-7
TGCAGTGCTAGGGGTGCGGGACCCTACGAGCAGTACTTC
CSARGAGPYEQYF
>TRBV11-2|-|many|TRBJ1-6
TGTGCCAGCAGCTTATATCAGGGCGGTTCACCCCTCCACTTT
CASSLYQGGSPLHF
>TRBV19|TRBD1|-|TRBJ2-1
TGTGCCAGTAGTATAGAAACAGGGGGAAATGAGCAGTTCTTC
CASSIETGGNEQFF
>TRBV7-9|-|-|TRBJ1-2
TGTGCCAGCAGCCCAAGGGTGGATATTAACTATGGCTACACCTTC
CASSPRVDINYGYTF
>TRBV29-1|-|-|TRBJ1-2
TGCAGCGTTGCCCAGACACCTGGCTACACCTTC
CSVAQTPGYTF
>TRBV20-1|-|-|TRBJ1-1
TGCAGTGCTAGAGATAGAAGGACACTGATTGAAGAAGCTTTCTTT
CSARDRRTLIEEAFF
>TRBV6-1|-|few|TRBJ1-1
TGTGCCAGCAGTCGGGCCATCTCCGGGGACACTGAAGCTTTCTTT
CASSRAISGDTEAFF
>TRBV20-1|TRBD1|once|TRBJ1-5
TGCAGTGCTAGAGTCGGCAGGGGGGGCAGGGTGCCCCAGCATTTT
CSARVGRGGRVPQHF
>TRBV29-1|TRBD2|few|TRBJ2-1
TGCAGCGTTGATTCCTTAGCGGGAGGCTATGAGCAGTTCTTC
CSVDSLAGGYEQFF
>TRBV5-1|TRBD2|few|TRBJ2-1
TGCGCCAGCAGCTCGGGACTAGCGGGAGGAGGTAATGAGCAGTTCTTC
CASSSGLAGGGNEQFF
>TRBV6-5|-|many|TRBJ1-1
TGTGCCAGCAGTTACCGCGGCGGCGACACTGAAGCTTTCTTT
CASSYRGGDTEAFF
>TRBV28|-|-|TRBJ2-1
TGTGCCAGCAGCCAAAAACCGAGGGGGCAGTTCTTC
CASSQKPRGQFF
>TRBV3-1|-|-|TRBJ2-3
TGTGCCAGCAGCTCTACTAGCTACACAGATACGCAGTATTTT
CASSSTSYTDTQYF